The 3 T cell receptor beta chains reported below all come from one sample, sequenced in a study of regulatory T cells in long-lasting Graves disease. CDR3 regions were amplified by Arm-PCR using iRepertoire HTBI primers to build TCR beta libraries. TCRdb reanalysed the multiplex PCR reads using MiXCR and keeps one entry per CDR3 protein. The repertoire holds roughly 440,000 distinct CDR3 sequences, with about 15% as singletons. The time point is: newly diagnosed GD, antithyroid drugs for less than 3 months. The TCR library was prepared using RNA isolated from PBMCs. The data also belong to a second study, concerning T cells in Graves' hyperthyroidism and ophthalmopathy.

The sample was peripheral blood mononuclear cells (PBMCs), taken at new diagnosis, from a patient treated with antithyroid drugs. These receptors were collected from a woman younger than 30 with Graves disease.

This clonotype was picked up many times. CDR3 sequence reads: CASRSGSSYNEQFF. For the CDR3, the DNA is TGTGCCAGCAGAAGCGGGAGCTCCTACAATGAGCAGTTCTTC. The chain joins TRBV7-9 to TRBJ2-1; 8 nucleotides match TRBD2. The junction had 1 base not matched to a gene; V was cut back by 6 bases and J by 0 bases. This CDR3 is built from 14 residues. Per the germline V gene, CDR1 is SEHNR and CDR2 is FQNEAQ (reference sequence).

This clonotype was observed at least ten times. The chain carries TRBV5-1 and TRBJ2-3; 8 positions match TRBD1. The length of the CDR3 is 16 residues. CDR1 is SGHRS, CDR2 YFSETQ, per germline. V trimming: 2 bases; J trimming: 0 bases; junction bases outside the gene matches: 5. As DNA, the CDR3 is TGCGCCAGCAGCTTCCGGGACAGGCGTAGCACAGATACGCAGTATTTT. Protein sequence: CASSFRDRRSTDTQYF.

The chain couples TRBV12-3 or TRBV12-4 to TRBJ2-2; the D call may be TRBD1 or TRBD2 (6 bases each). The CDR3 covers 15 residues. V lost 5 bases and J 4 bases, leaving 14 bases between the germline ends. The CDR3 loop is CASSPLGGSTGELFF. CDR3 coding DNA: TGTGCCAGCAGTCCCCTAGGGGGGAGCACCGGGGAGCTGTTTTTT.